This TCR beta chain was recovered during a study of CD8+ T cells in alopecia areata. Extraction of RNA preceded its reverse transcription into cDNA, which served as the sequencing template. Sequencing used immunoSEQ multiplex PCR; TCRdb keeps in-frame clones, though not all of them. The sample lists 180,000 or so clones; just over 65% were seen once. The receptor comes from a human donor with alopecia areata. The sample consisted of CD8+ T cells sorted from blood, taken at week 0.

CDR3: CASSSPGQSYEQYF. The DNA for the CDR3 is TGTGCCAGCAGTTCTCCGGGACAGTCCTACGAGCAGTACTTC. This chain connects TRBV27 to TRBJ2-7; 7 bases match TRBD1. The CDR3 contains 14 residues. V gave up 4 bases and J gave up 1 base; unmatched junction bases: 4. Germline V lookup: CDR1 MNHEY, CDR2 SMNVEV (reference sequence).